The sequence of this T cell receptor beta chain was determined in a study of T-cell reconstitution after alpha-beta-depleted transplantation in children. Germline lookup yields CDR1 SEHNR and CDR2 FQNEAQ (reference sequence). V was cut by 3 bases and J by 2 bases, with 11 bases left in between. CDR3 length equals 15 residues. Preparation of the TCRbeta library used unique molecular identifiers. TCRdb analysed the PCR reads with MiXCR anew, one entry per CDR3 protein. The table lists approximately 500,000 distinct CDR3 sequences, 20% to 30% of them singletons. The TCR comes from a boy younger than two with Wiskott-Aldrich syndrome, due to receive a stem cell transplant. The specimen comprised PBMCs, sampled before TCRalphabeta/CD19-depleted stem cell transplant. V gene TRBV7-9 combines with J gene TRBJ1-5; D not certain. CDR3 amino acids: CASSFGPLGNQPQHF. CDR3 coding DNA: TGTGCCAGCAGCTTTGGGCCCCTTGGCAATCAGCCCCAGCATTTT.